This T cell receptor beta chain was documented in a study of shared clonotypes between healthy human individuals. Trimming cost V 0 bases and J 3 bases, with 16 bases left between them. Germline V lookup: CDR1 SGHRS, CDR2 YFSETQ. This CDR3 has 17 amino acids. Here immunoSEQ multiplex PCR was the method, and the copy in TCRdb shows in-frame clones only, minus some. The sample holds some 2,000,000 clones, around 95% seen once. Comments on this clone: Its matching antigen is unknown.

General observations from the study: Generally, estimated richness proved larger in naive subsets than it did in memory subsets.

The chain carries TRBV5-1 and TRBJ2-1; D might be TRBD2 (6 bases). The sequence was collected from a young man in good health. Material for sequencing was naive CD4+ T cells sorted from blood. Described subset: CD45RA+ positively selected. CDR3 in amino acids: CASSLGYPSAHYNEQFF. The CDR3 region has the DNA TGCGCCAGCAGCTTGGGGTATCCTAGCGCCCACTACAATGAGCAGTTCTTC.